There are a few counts of the clone carrying this T cell receptor (beta chain). This sample stems from a study of regulatory T cells in long-lasting Graves disease. At the level of the study: Patients with new Graves' disease had used antithyroid drugs below 3 months.

To make TCR beta libraries, researchers used iRepertoire HTBI primers and Arm-PCR of CDR3 regions. In the authors' methods: Sample data revealed fewer than 70 TRBV and 12 to 15 TRBJ segments. TCRdb re-analysed the multiplex PCR reads in MiXCR, keeping a single row per CDR3 protein. V and J calls and clone size were set by TCRdb, not the authors. This sample has about 310,000 distinct CDR3 sequences, with under 20% found just once. Noted time point: newly diagnosed GD, antithyroid drugs for less than 3 months. RNA from PBMCs was the source of the TCR library. Patients met American Thyroid Association criteria for Graves' disease. This sample comprised peripheral blood mononuclear cells (PBMCs), obtained at new diagnosis, from a patient treated with antithyroid drugs. This clonotype originated in a female donor with Graves disease.

Written as DNA, the CDR3 is TGCAGCGTTAACAGGGATGGAGTGACCCAGTACTTC. Translating gives CSVNRDGVTQYF. The rearrangement uses TRBV29-1 and TRBJ2-5, with D perhaps matching TRBD1 (6 bases). V lost 5 bases and J lost 7, with 14 bases in between. Germline V gene sequence: CDR1 SQVTM, CDR2 ANQGSEA. The CDR3 contains 12 residues.